One sample yielded the 23 T cell receptor beta chains listed below, sequenced in a study of blood T cell repertoires in COVID-19. The repertoire was sequenced with immunoSEQ multiplex PCR; TCRdb's copy has only in-frame clones and lacks some. Here the sample spans more than 120,000 clones, 70% to 90% being singletons. Sequenced sample: peripheral blood. Every receptor here comes from a human donor with acute or convalescent COVID-19. The donor label of this sample is uncertain.

This clone was recorded only once. The chain couples TRBV27 to TRBJ1-4; possible D gene TRBD1, 5 bases. Germline-derived CDR1 and CDR2 are MNHEY and SMNVEV (reference sequence). The V gene lost 6 bases and the J gene lost 8 bases, with 25 bases spanning the gap. This CDR3 is built from 17 residues. CDR3 protein: CASSQVAKVGVGEKLFF. Here the CDR3 DNA reads TGTGCCAGCAGCCAGGTCGCGAAGGTAGGGGTTGGCGAAAAACTGTTTTTT.

This chain links TRBV24-1 with TRBJ2-1, with 10 nucleotides matching TRBD2. Per the germline V gene, CDR1 is KGHDR and CDR2 is SFDVKD. This CDR3 has 16 residues. Unmatched junction bases numbered 6, after V lost 6 bases and J lost 2 bases. Here the CDR3 reads CATSPLTSGPYNEQFF. The CDR3 region has the DNA TGTGCCACCAGTCCCCTGACTAGCGGGCCCTACAATGAGCAGTTCTTC.

The chain couples TRBV5-1 to TRBJ1-2; D is perhaps TRBD1 (6 bases). Germline V CDR1 and CDR2: SGHRS, YFSETQ. The CDR3 is 14 amino acids. Trimming removed 2 bases at V and 3 bases at J, with 11 bases between. CDR3 in amino acids: CASSLQGYDYGYTF. CDR3 in DNA: TGCGCCAGCAGCTTACAGGGTTATGACTATGGCTACACCTTC.

This clone was seen once. The J gene is TRBJ1-6, the V gene TRBV19; D unresolved. Looked up from germline, CDR1 is LNHDA and CDR2 is SQIVND (reference sequence). V dropped 4 bases and J dropped 4 bases, with 20 bases sitting between them. This CDR3 has 18 amino acids. As DNA, the CDR3 is TGTGCCAGTAGTACCGGGTGGGTATCGAGCGCTTATAATTCACCCCTCCACTTT. It yields the protein CASSTGWVSSAYNSPLHF.

The chain employs TRBV4-1 and TRBJ2-2; 7 positions match TRBD1. The V gene end was trimmed by 4 bases and the J gene end by 0 bases; junction bases not matched to a gene: 5. Germline CDR1 reads MGHRA; CDR2 reads YSYEKL. The CDR3 contains 16 residues. CDR3 nucleotide sequence: TGCGCCAGCAGCCGCTCGGGACAGTCGAACACCGGGGAGCTGTTTTTT. It yields the protein CASSRSGQSNTGELFF.

The chain joins TRBV7-2 to TRBJ2-2; TRBD1 might be the D (5 bases). The length of the CDR3 is 15 residues. From germline, CDR1 is SGHTA and CDR2 FQGNSA. Trimming stripped 6 bases from V and 2 bases from J, with 13 bases between. CDR3 amino acids: CASRPQGGNTGELFF. In nucleotides, the CDR3 is TGTGCCAGCAGACCCCAGGGCGGAAACACCGGGGAGCTGTTTTTT.

The chain couples TRBV5-8 to TRBJ1-2; D ambiguous. The CDR3 extends over 13 amino acids. The ends were cut back, 0 bases at V and 8 bases at J, with 11 bases in the middle. Germline V lookup: CDR1 SGHTS, CDR2 YDEGEE. CDR3 sequence reads: CASSLAQAWGYTF. The CDR3 region has the DNA TGTGCCAGCAGCTTGGCCCAGGCCTGGGGCTACACCTTC.

The chain has TRBV18 and TRBJ1-5; D is possibly TRBD1 (6 bases). The length of the CDR3 is 15 residues. Between the trimmed V and J ends, which lost 4 bases and 7 bases, there was a span of 17 bases. CDR1 and CDR2 (germline): KGHSH, LQKENI. The CDR3 sequence: CASSQGDEGWQPQHF. The CDR3 DNA reads as TGTGCCAGCTCACAGGGGGACGAGGGTTGGCAGCCCCAGCATTTT.

The V gene is TRBV7-6, the J gene TRBJ1-1; D unclear. The CDR3 covers 15 residues. Germline CDR1 and CDR2: SGHVS and FNYEAQ. The ends were cut back, 3 bases at V and 6 bases at J, with 17 bases in the middle. CDR3 residues: CASSFLDTGMSEAFF. The CDR3 DNA reads TGTGCCAGCAGCTTTCTAGACACGGGGATGTCTGAAGCTTTCTTT.

The chain recombines TRBV19 with TRBJ2-1, with 11 bases matching TRBD2. Per germline, CDR1 LNHDA and CDR2 SQIVND (reference sequence). The CDR3 consists of 14 residues. V lost 7 bases, J lost 7 bases, and 6 bases stayed unmatched. CDR3 region: CASMLAGGLNEQFF. As DNA, the CDR3 is TGTGCCAGTATGCTAGCGGGGGGCCTTAATGAGCAGTTCTTC.

The J gene is TRBJ1-1, the V gene TRBV5-1, with D possibly being TRBD1 (5 bases). The CDR3 extends over 15 amino acids. Trimming took off 2 bases at V and 0 bases at J, with 11 bases between the two ends. Germline V lookup: CDR1 SGHRS, CDR2 YFSETQ. The CDR3 DNA is TGCGCCAGCAGCTTTGAGACAGACTTGAACACTGAAGCTTTCTTT. Translating gives CASSFETDLNTEAFF.

J is TRBJ2-2 and V is TRBV7-2; 9 nucleotides agree with TRBD1. CDR1 is SGHTA, CDR2 FQGNSA, per germline. With V trimmed by 5 bases and J by 6 bases, 7 bases remained unmatched. This CDR3 comprises 15 residues. This chain's CDR3 is CASSPGQGSAGELFF. DNA for the CDR3: TGTGCCAGCAGCCCCGGACAGGGGTCGGCCGGGGAGCTGTTTTTT.

The chain uses TRBV29-1 and TRBJ2-7; TRBD1 is a possible D gene (6 bases). V dropped 4 bases and J dropped 6 bases, with 16 bases sitting between them. Germline V gene lookup returns CDR1 SQVTM and CDR2 ANQGSEA. The CDR3 is made up of 13 amino acids. CDR3 protein: CSVGKQGALEQYF. CDR3 bases: TGCAGCGTTGGTAAACAGGGCGCCCTCGAGCAGTACTTC.

This chain uses TRBV19 with TRBJ1-5; D is possibly TRBD1 (5 bases). CDR1 and CDR2 (germline): LNHDA, SQIVND (reference sequence). With 7 bases removed from V and 7 bases from J, the gap between germline ends came to 17 bases. The CDR3 sequence is 14 residues long. CDR3 in amino acids: CASTLVGGEQPQHF. In DNA, the CDR3 is TGTGCCAGTACCCTAGTGGGGGGGGAACAGCCCCAGCATTTT.

The CDR3, as DNA: TGTGCCTGGAGCGGCGGGATCGCGAACACCGGGGAGCTGTTTTTT. Translating it yields CAWSGGIANTGELFF. The chain employs TRBV30 and TRBJ2-2; tentative D call: TRBD2 (6 bases). The V gene's germline CDR1 is GTSNPN and CDR2 SVGIG (reference sequence). V was shortened by 3 bases and J by 0 bases, with 11 bases between the two germline ends. CDR3 length: 15 amino acids.

The rearrangement joins TRBV11-1 to TRBJ2-5; TRBD1 matches 7 bases. The CDR3 has 15 amino acids. Losses at the gene ends were 6 bases for V and 4 bases for J; bases not matched to a gene: 11. In germline, CDR1 is SGHAT, CDR2 FQDESV (reference sequence). CDR3 sequence (DNA): TGTGCCAGCAGAGAAGGGGGCGCCGGTAGAGAGACCCAGTACTTC. Translated, it gives CASREGGAGRETQYF.

V gene TRBV28 combines with J gene TRBJ2-7; the D gene is possibly TRBD1 (6 bases). The CDR3 runs to 13 residues. With 4 bases removed from V and 6 bases from J, the gap between germline ends came to 13 bases. From germline, CDR1 is MDHEN and CDR2 SYDVKM. The CDR3 reads CASSSPRGGEQYF. DNA of the CDR3: TGTGCCAGCAGTTCCCCGCGAGGGGGCGAGCAGTACTTC.

The V gene is TRBV5-1, the J gene TRBJ2-5, with TRBD2 matching 8 bases. Per the germline V gene, CDR1 is SGHRS and CDR2 is YFSETQ. With 4 bases clipped from V and 0 bases from J, the junction kept 5 bases outside the gene matches. This CDR3 contains 15 residues. For the CDR3, the DNA is TGCGCCAGCAGCCTCCGGGGGGGGAACCAAGAGACCCAGTACTTC. This codes for CASSLRGGNQETQYF.

As DNA, the CDR3 is TGTGCCAGCAACAGCGGCAGTGAGCAGTACTTC. Its protein is CASNSGSEQYF. J is TRBJ2-7 and V is TRBV12-3 or TRBV12-4; D might be TRBD2 (5 bases). Trimming took off 7 bases at V and 7 bases at J, with 11 bases between the two ends. The CDR3 length is 11 residues.

The chain is built from TRBV3-1 (or the pseudogene TRBV3-2) and TRBJ2-7, with D maybe TRBD2 (6 bases). V was trimmed by 1 base and J by 2 bases, leaving 9 bases between them. CDR1 and CDR2 from the germline V gene are LGHDT and YNNKEL (reference sequence). This CDR3 is 14 amino acids long. CDR3 bases: TGTGCCAGCAGCCAAGGGGGCGGGACCTACGAGCAGTACGTC. It specifies CASSQGGGTYEQYV.

The rearrangement links TRBV7-3 to TRBJ1-5, with D possibly being TRBD1 (5 bases). Germline assignment: CDR1 SGHTA and CDR2 FQGTGA. There are 13 residues in the CDR3. Trimming took 2 bases from V and 5 from J, leaving 7 bases between them. The CDR3 loop reads CASSLQGDQPQHF. The CDR3 DNA is TGTGCCAGCAGCTTACAGGGTGATCAGCCCCAGCATTTT.

The rearrangement joins TRBV16 to TRBJ2-2, with D possibly TRBD2 on 5 matching bases. Germline assignment: CDR1 KGHSY and CDR2 FQNENV. This CDR3 comprises 15 residues. The V and J ends lost 5 bases and 1 base respectively, with 11 bases between them. The CDR3 reads CASSDKGGNTGELFF. CDR3 nucleotides: TGTGCCAGCAGCGATAAAGGAGGGAACACCGGGGAGCTGTTTTTT.

The chain has TRBV4-2 and TRBJ2-2; D possibly corresponds to TRBD2 (6 bases). CDR1 LGHNA and CDR2 YNFKEQ come from the germline V gene. Trimming removed 0 bases from V and 3 bases from J, with 14 bases in between. This CDR3 region has 17 residues. The CDR3 is CASSQDLIRRDTGELFF. DNA of the CDR3: TGTGCCAGCAGCCAAGATTTAATAAGGAGGGACACCGGGGAGCTGTTTTTT.